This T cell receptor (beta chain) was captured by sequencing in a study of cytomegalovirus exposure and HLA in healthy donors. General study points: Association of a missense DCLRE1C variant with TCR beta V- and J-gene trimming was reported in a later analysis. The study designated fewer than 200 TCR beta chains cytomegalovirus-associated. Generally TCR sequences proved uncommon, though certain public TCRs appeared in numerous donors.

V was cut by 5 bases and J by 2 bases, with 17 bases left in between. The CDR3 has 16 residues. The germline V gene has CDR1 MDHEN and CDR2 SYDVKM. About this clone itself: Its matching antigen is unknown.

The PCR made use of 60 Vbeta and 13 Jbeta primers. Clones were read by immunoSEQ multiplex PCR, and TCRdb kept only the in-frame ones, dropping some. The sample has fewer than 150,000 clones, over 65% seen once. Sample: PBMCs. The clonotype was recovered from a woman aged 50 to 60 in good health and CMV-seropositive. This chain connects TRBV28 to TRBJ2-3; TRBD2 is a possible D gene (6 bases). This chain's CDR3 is CASSPIGGRTTDTQYF. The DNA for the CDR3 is TGTGCCAGCAGTCCCATAGGAGGGAGGACCACAGATACGCAGTATTTT.